One and the same sample provided the 18 T cell receptor beta chains below, sequenced in a study of T cell responses to AZD1222 COVID-19 vaccine. Sequencing was performed with immunoSEQ multiplex PCR; in TCRdb, only in-frame clones are kept and a portion is missing. The sample yields 120,000 or so clones, around 87% seen once. Material: peripheral blood, obtained on day 0 of AZD1222 vaccination. The receptors derive from an adult in good health.

The gene calls are TRBV27 and TRBJ2-3; maybe TRBD1 (6 bases). CDR1 is MNHEY and CDR2 is SMNVEV in the germline V gene (reference sequence). The CDR3 has 17 residues. V was trimmed by 4 bases and J by 2 bases, leaving 19 bases between them. The CDR3 region has the DNA TGTGCCAGCAGTTATCGGACGTCTCTGGGGGCCACAGATACGCAGTATTTT. Protein product: CASSYRTSLGATDTQYF.

The chain joins TRBV27 to TRBJ2-2; 8 bases align to TRBD2. J was trimmed by 6 bases and V by 6 bases; bases with no gene match: 9. Germline V CDR1 and CDR2: MNHEY, SMNVEV (reference sequence). The length of the CDR3 is 15 residues. The CDR3 bases are TGTGCCAGCAGGGTTAGCGGGACGACCGCCGGGGAGCTGTTTTTT. The encoded protein is CASRVSGTTAGELFF.

The rearrangement links TRBV2 to TRBJ1-2; unclear D gene. V lost 2 bases and J lost 2, with 6 bases in between. CDR1 SNHLY and CDR2 FYNNEI come from the germline V gene. This CDR3 is 13 amino acids long. The CDR3 coding sequence is TGTGCCAGCAGTGAACGGGCCAACTATGGCTACACCTTC. This gives the protein CASSERANYGYTF.

DNA for the CDR3: TGTGCCAGCAGCTTTTGGACAGGGGGCAATCAGCCCCAGCATTTT. Its protein is CASSFWTGGNQPQHF. The chain has TRBV7-8 and TRBJ1-5; 9 nucleotides align to TRBD1. In germline, CDR1 is SGHVS, CDR2 FQNEAQ. This CDR3 has 15 amino acids. Unmatched junction bases numbered 2, after V lost 3 bases and J lost 2 bases.

The rearrangement uses TRBV13 and TRBJ2-1, with 13 bases fitting TRBD2. J gave up 6 bases and V 5 bases, and 16 bases lay outside the gene matches. Per the germline V gene, CDR1 is PRHDT and CDR2 is FYEKMQ (reference sequence). This CDR3 is built from 19 residues. The DNA of the CDR3 is TGTGCCAGCAGCCCCAGGCGGGGGTTGGGACTAGCGGGGACCAATGAGCAGTTCTTC. Protein sequence: CASSPRRGLGLAGTNEQFF.

This rearrangement joins TRBV3-1 (or the pseudogene TRBV3-2) to TRBJ2-7, with 11 bases fitting TRBD1. The CDR3 runs to 14 residues. V dropped 8 bases and J dropped 3; count of bases not matched to a gene: 6. Germline CDR1 LGHDT, CDR2 YNNKEL (reference sequence). The CDR3 spells CASQRTGGYYEQYF. The CDR3 nucleotides are TGTGCCAGCCAGAGGACAGGGGGCTACTACGAGCAGTACTTC.

V is TRBV27 and J is TRBJ2-7, with D possibly TRBD1 on 5 matching bases. This CDR3 has 17 amino acids. Trimming removed 5 bases from V and 0 bases from J, with 20 bases in between. Germline V gene sequence: CDR1 MNHEY, CDR2 SMNVEV (reference sequence). CDR3 sequence (DNA): TGTGCCAGCAGTCTAACGCGTCGGCAGGGTGGCTCCTACGAGCAGTACTTC. Encoded protein: CASSLTRRQGGSYEQYF.

The sample holds one count of this clone. The chain uses TRBV7-2 and TRBJ2-3; D is unresolved. V was cut by 5 bases and J by 2 bases, with 14 bases left in between. The CDR3 has 15 amino acids. CDR1 and CDR2 from the germline V gene are SGHTA and FQGNSA. The DNA for the CDR3 is TGTGCCAGCAGCCCCAGACGGACCGACACAGATACGCAGTATTTT. This codes for CASSPRRTDTDTQYF.

CDR3 amino acids: CASRPGQGSYGYTF. DNA of the CDR3: TGTGCCAGCAGACCCGGACAGGGGAGCTATGGCTACACCTTC. The chain employs TRBV7-3 and TRBJ1-2; TRBD1 aligns across 9 bases. The V segment lost 6 bases and the J segment 4 bases; nucleotides outside the gene matches: 6. Germline CDR1 SGHTA, CDR2 FQGTGA. CDR3 length equals 14 residues. The variable domain in full, with the rest retrieved from reference TRBV7-3 and TRBJ1-2, is GAGVSQTPSNKVTEKGKYVELRCDPISGHTALYWYRQSLGQGPEFLIYFQGTGAADDSGLPNDRFFAVRPEGSVSTLKIQRTERGDSAVYLCASRPGQGSYGYTFGSGTRLTVV.

This chain uses TRBV6-6 with TRBJ2-3; 10 bases are shared with TRBD1. The CDR3 consists of 16 residues. Germline CDR1 MNHNY, CDR2 SVGAGI (reference sequence). Trimming cost V 0 bases and J 3 bases; bases outside gene matches: 3. The CDR3 bases are TGTGCCAGCAGTTACTCACCGGGACAGGGGACAGATACGCAGTATTTT. It translates to CASSYSPGQGTDTQYF.

In this sample, this clone turned up once. The rearrangement links TRBV4-3 to TRBJ2-5; D could derive from TRBD1 or TRBD2 (6 bases each). Germline loops: CDR1 LGHNA, CDR2 YSLEER. V lost 0 bases, J lost 2 bases, and 13 bases lay in between. This CDR3 contains 16 residues. The CDR3 sequence: CASSQDLGGSQETQYF. The CDR3 DNA reads as TGCGCCAGCAGCCAAGATTTAGGGGGGAGTCAAGAGACCCAGTACTTC.

J is TRBJ2-7 and V is TRBV3-1 (or the pseudogene TRBV3-2); 10 bases align to TRBD1. CDR1 is LGHDT, CDR2 YNNKEL, per germline (reference sequence). The J segment lost 4 bases and the V segment lost 5 bases, leaving 11 bases of the junction unmatched. The CDR3 covers 16 residues. As DNA, the CDR3 is TGTGCCAGCAGCTTTCCCGAAAAGGACAGGGGGTACGAGCAGTACTTC. It specifies CASSFPEKDRGYEQYF.

The chain carries TRBV24-1 and TRBJ2-3, with a tentative D call TRBD1 (6 bases). The CDR3 spans 14 residues. V lost 3 bases, J lost 4 bases, and 10 bases lay in between. The V gene's germline CDR1 is KGHDR and CDR2 SFDVKD. CDR3 DNA sequence: TGTGCCACCAGTGATGCCAGGGGAGCAGATACGCAGTATTTT. It codes for CATSDARGADTQYF.

The chain couples TRBV7-9 to TRBJ1-2; no clear D. Germline V gene lookup returns CDR1 SEHNR and CDR2 FQNEAQ (reference sequence). The CDR3 loop spans 14 amino acids. V lost 2 bases and J lost 1, with 8 bases in between. The CDR3 loop is CASSLTDINYGYTF. The CDR3 nucleotides read TGTGCCAGCAGCTTAACCGATATTAACTATGGCTACACCTTC.

CDR3 protein: CASRRLAGGSYNEQFF. The CDR3 DNA reads as TGTGCCAGCAGGAGACTAGCGGGAGGGTCCTACAATGAGCAGTTCTTC. The rearrangement joins TRBV2 to TRBJ2-1, with 14 bases matching TRBD2. Germline CDR1 SNHLY, CDR2 FYNNEI. Germline trimming cut 6 bases from V and 1 base from J; bases unmatched to any gene: 2. CDR3 length equals 16 residues.

The chain has TRBV5-6 and TRBJ1-2; 9 bases map to TRBD1. Germline CDR1 is SGHDT and CDR2 is YYEEEE. The V segment lost 7 bases and the J segment 2 bases; nucleotides outside the gene matches: 3. This CDR3 is 13 amino acids long. Here the CDR3 DNA reads TGTGCCAGCCGACAGGGGGTGAACTATGGCTACACCTTC. Protein sequence: CASRQGVNYGYTF.

The chain couples TRBV9 to TRBJ1-6; D not resolved. The CDR3 extends over 14 amino acids. V was shortened by 0 bases and J by 7 bases, with 8 bases between the two germline ends. The germline gives CDR1 SGDLS, CDR2 YYNGEE. The CDR3 reads CASSVASENSPLHF. In DNA form, the CDR3 reads TGTGCCAGCAGCGTAGCCTCAGAGAATTCACCCCTCCACTTT.

The rearrangement uses TRBV12-3 or TRBV12-4 and TRBJ1-2; D ambiguous. Trimming shortened V by 3 bases and J by 13 bases, and 15 bases separated the two germline ends. This CDR3 is built from 12 residues. CDR3 loop: CASSFPLGPFTF. CDR3 nucleotide sequence: TGTGCCAGCAGTTTCCCCTTGGGTCCTTTCACCTTC.